These 18 T cell receptor beta chains were all obtained from the same sample, sequenced in a study of early T cells in non-severe SARS-CoV-2 infection (dated by TCRdb to the early 2020s). To prepare the library, 5' RACE was applied. The data were produced on a NextSeq 500. Starting from the raw public reads, TCRdb applied fastp trimming at Q25, assembled clones with MiXCR and retained in-frame beta chains. Merged by CDR3 protein, the rows form single entries marked with the most common genes and DNA. Counted in this sample were fewer than 60,000 distinct CDR3 sequences; about a tenth of them appeared once. The top ten clonotypes cover roughly 5.5% of the sample. Sequencing was performed on whole blood, taken at baseline. The receptor source for this set is an adult who was a healthcare worker with PCR-confirmed SARS-CoV-2 infection or an uninfected control (not recorded which).

This clonotype was counted between two and nine times. The chain has TRBV20-1 and TRBJ2-5; D possibly corresponds to TRBD2 (7 bases). V lost 6 bases to trimming and J lost 7 bases, with 18 bases between them. The germline gives CDR1 DFQATT, CDR2 SNEGSKA (reference sequence). This CDR3 contains 13 residues. CDR3 residues: CSARGTTAGTQYF. CDR3 DNA sequence: TGCAGTGCAAGGGGGACTACGGCGGGGACCCAGTACTTC.

This clonotype appeared many times. The chain joins TRBV28 to TRBJ1-2; D is unclear. The CDR3 sequence is 12 residues long. Trimming shortened V by 3 bases and J by 2 bases, and 4 bases separated the two germline ends. Germline V gene data show CDR1 as MDHEN and CDR2 as SYDVKM. DNA of the CDR3: TGTGCCAGCAGTTTCGACAACTATGGCTACACCTTC. Translation: CASSFDNYGYTF.

This sequence joins TRBV11-2 and TRBJ2-1; D is perhaps TRBD1 (6 bases). V lost 5 bases to trimming and J lost 6 bases, with 11 bases between them. The CDR3 consists of 13 residues. Germline lookup yields CDR1 SGHAT and CDR2 FQNNGV. CDR3 protein: CASSQGTANEQFF. The CDR3 DNA reads TGTGCCAGCAGCCAGGGGACGGCCAATGAGCAGTTCTTC.

This clonotype was counted at least ten times. The V call is TRBV6-5, the J call TRBJ1-5; D is unresolved. The CDR3 length is 13 residues. V was shortened by 0 bases and J by 5 bases, with 5 bases between the two germline ends. Germline V gene sequence: CDR1 MNHEY, CDR2 SVGAGI. This chain's CDR3 is CASSYSPDQPQHF. In DNA, the CDR3 is TGTGCCAGCAGTTACTCCCCGGATCAGCCCCAGCATTTT.

This sequence joins TRBV5-4 and TRBJ1-2; the match to TRBD1 covers 10 bases. CDR3 length: 14 amino acids. The V gene end was trimmed by 4 bases and the J gene end by 8 bases; junction bases not matched to a gene: 8. Germline assignment: CDR1 SGHNT and CDR2 YYREEE (reference sequence). The CDR3 DNA sequence: TGTGCCAGCAGCCCCGAGGGACAGGGGTACGGCTACACCTTC. It translates to CASSPEGQGYGYTF.

This clonotype has a handful of counts. The chain uses TRBV18 and TRBJ2-5; tentative D call: TRBD1 (6 bases). The CDR3 is 13 residues long. V dropped 1 base and J dropped 5 bases, with 8 bases sitting between them. Germline V gene lookup returns CDR1 KGHSH and CDR2 LQKENI. CDR3 residues: CASSPHQGETQYF. CDR3 nucleotide sequence: TGTGCCAGCTCACCACATCAGGGGGAGACCCAGTACTTC.

The sample holds many counts of this clonotype. The chain has TRBV19 and TRBJ2-6, with TRBD1 as a possible D gene (5 bases). The CDR3 runs 15 residues. V shed 6 bases and J shed 3 bases, with 12 bases lying between them. CDR1 and CDR2 (germline): LNHDA, SQIVND (reference sequence). DNA for the CDR3: TGTGCCAGTAGACGACAGTTCTTTGGGGCCAACGTCCTGACTTTC. Translating it yields CASRRQFFGANVLTF.

This clonotype came up many times. This chain connects TRBV19 to TRBJ2-7; D is possibly TRBD2 (6 bases). Germline values: CDR1 LNHDA, CDR2 SQIVND (reference sequence). CDR3 length equals 14 residues. The ends were cut back, 3 bases at V and 1 base at J, with 10 bases in the middle. The CDR3, as DNA: TGTGCCAGTAGTATGTGGGAGGATTCCTACGAGCAGTACTTC. Its protein is CASSMWEDSYEQYF.

The gene calls are TRBV9 and TRBJ2-5; D perhaps matches TRBD2 (6 bases). The germline V and J ends were trimmed by 1 base and 4 bases, with 14 bases remaining between them. The CDR3 has 15 residues. CDR1 is SGDLS and CDR2 is YYNGEE in the germline V gene. The CDR3 DNA reads TGTGCCAGCAGCGTACACCGGGGGATCGGAGAGACCCAGTACTTC. This encodes CASSVHRGIGETQYF.

The genes are TRBV18 and TRBJ2-7; maybe TRBD2 (5 bases). V lost 3 bases to trimming and J lost 2 bases, with 14 bases between them. CDR3 length: 15 amino acids. Germline values: CDR1 KGHSH, CDR2 LQKENI. CDR3 bases: TGTGCCAGCTCACCGCTTGCGGGCCCAACCTACGAGCAGTACTTC. Protein sequence: CASSPLAGPTYEQYF.

The chain combines TRBV6-1 with TRBJ1-1; the D is unclear. CDR1 is MNHNS and CDR2 is SASEGT in the germline V gene. V was trimmed by 6 bases and J by 2 bases, leaving 10 bases between them. The CDR3 totals 13 residues. The CDR3 DNA reads as TGTGCCAGCAGCTTGGCAGAAAACACTGAAGCTTTCTTT. This encodes CASSLAENTEAFF.

V is TRBV6-2 or TRBV6-3 and J is TRBJ2-1; D remains ambiguous. Looked up from germline, CDR1 is MNHEY and CDR2 is SVGEGT. Trimming cost V 4 bases and J 7 bases, with 17 bases left between them. The CDR3 length is 15 residues. The CDR3 loop reads CASSFRSGFRNEQFF. In DNA form, the CDR3 reads TGTGCCAGCAGTTTCAGGTCCGGGTTCCGTAATGAGCAGTTCTTC.

The rearrangement uses TRBV6-2 or TRBV6-3 and TRBJ2-3; 10 nucleotides match TRBD1. Looked up from germline, CDR1 is MNHEY and CDR2 is SVGEGT. The CDR3 length is 15 residues. Trimming cost V 5 bases and J 4 bases; bases outside gene matches: 6. CDR3 residues: CASSPGQGIPDTQYF. CDR3 sequence (DNA): TGTGCCAGCAGTCCGGGACAGGGGATCCCAGATACGCAGTATTTT.

This clonotype was detected ten times or more. This chain links TRBV5-1 with TRBJ2-1; tentative D call: TRBD1 (5 bases). Per germline, CDR1 SGHRS and CDR2 YFSETQ. This CDR3 spans 13 amino acids. The V end was cut by 1 base, the J end by 4 bases, with 6 bases between. Written as DNA, the CDR3 is TGCGCCAGCAGCTTGACAGGATACAATGAGCAGTTCTTC. This sequence encodes CASSLTGYNEQFF.

This clonotype appeared a few times. The V gene is TRBV12-3 or TRBV12-4, the J gene TRBJ2-3; TRBD2 is a possible D gene (6 bases). The V and J ends lost 1 base and 6 bases respectively, with 8 bases between them. CDR3 length equals 13 residues. DNA for the CDR3: TGTGCCAGCAGTTTAGAGCGGGTTGATACGCAGTATTTT. Protein: CASSLERVDTQYF.

This clonotype was detected many times. The rearrangement joins TRBV18 to TRBJ2-2; D is ambiguous. With 0 bases removed from V and 6 bases from J, the gap between germline ends came to 11 bases. Germline-derived CDR1 and CDR2 are KGHSH and LQKENI. The CDR3 has 15 residues. The CDR3 protein is CASSPPSGSAGELFF. The CDR3 DNA reads TGTGCCAGCTCACCACCATCCGGGTCTGCCGGGGAGCTGTTTTTT.

The CDR3, as DNA: TGTGCCAGCAGTTACTGGGACGTACGCGACTACTATAGCAATCAGCCCCAGCATTTT. The encoded protein is CASSYWDVRDYYSNQPQHF. The chain combines TRBV6-2 or TRBV6-3 with TRBJ1-5; weak D call: TRBD1 (5 bases). Germline CDR1 reads MNHEY; CDR2 reads SVGEGT. The CDR3 runs 19 residues. V shed 1 base and J shed 0 bases, with 19 bases lying between them.

V usage is TRBV7-9 and J usage is TRBJ1-1; 9 bases are a match to TRBD1. This CDR3 spans 14 amino acids. CDR1 SEHNR and CDR2 FQNEAQ come from the germline V gene (reference sequence). J was trimmed by 5 bases and V by 5 bases; bases with no gene match: 6. This chain's CDR3 is CASSPYRGPTEAFF. CDR3 DNA: TGTGCCAGCAGCCCATACAGGGGGCCAACTGAAGCTTTCTTT.